Listed here are 19 T cell receptor beta chains from one sample, sequenced in a study of memory CD4+ T cells and cytomegalovirus serostatus. Single viable CD3+CD4+CD8-CD45RO+ cells were sorted as the memory CD4+ T cells. The repertoire was sequenced with immunoSEQ multiplex PCR; TCRdb's copy has only in-frame clones and lacks some. The sample has just under 95,000 clones, over 70% seen once. Sequenced input: memory CD4+ T cells from blood. The receptors were gathered from an adult in good health and CMV-seropositive.

The chain carries TRBV9 and TRBJ1-2; TRBD1 aligns across 9 bases. Germline V gene data show CDR1 as SGDLS and CDR2 as YYNGEE. Germline trimming cut 2 bases from V and 2 bases from J; bases unmatched to any gene: 7. The CDR3 runs to 16 residues. The CDR3 DNA follows: TGTGCCAGCAGCGTTGGGACAGGGTTCGAGAACTATGGCTACACCTTC. Translation gives CASSVGTGFENYGYTF.

Here the CDR3 reads CASSSGTIYQPQHF. CDR3 DNA sequence: TGTGCCAGCAGCTCCGGGACTATTTATCAGCCCCAGCATTTT. The chain links TRBV11-2 to TRBJ1-5; D perhaps matches TRBD1 (5 bases). The length of the CDR3 is 14 residues. Germline CDR1 SGHAT, CDR2 FQNNGV. V was pared by 4 bases and J by 5 bases, with 12 bases between.

This chain connects TRBV10-2 to TRBJ1-5, with TRBD1 identical over 10 bases. J was trimmed by 5 bases and V by 5 bases; bases with no gene match: 9. The length of the CDR3 is 16 residues. Germline CDR1 reads WSHSY; CDR2 reads SAAADI. The CDR3 sequence is CASSPRDRGVDQPQHF. DNA for the CDR3: TGCGCCAGCAGTCCCCGGGACAGGGGAGTAGATCAGCCCCAGCATTTT.

The genes are TRBV14 and TRBJ2-3, with D tentatively TRBD2 (6 bases). V lost 3 bases, J lost 1 base, and 14 bases lay in between. The CDR3 is 16 amino acids. Germline CDR1 SGHDN, CDR2 FVKESK. This CDR3 reads CASSHDSGTRTDTQYF. CDR3 DNA sequence: TGTGCCAGCAGCCACGATAGCGGCACCCGCACAGATACGCAGTATTTT.

The rearrangement joins TRBV7-2 to TRBJ2-4; 9 nucleotides line up with TRBD1. The V and J ends lost 5 bases and 6 bases, in that order; junction bases with no gene match: 11. The CDR3 runs 16 residues. CDR1 SGHTA and CDR2 FQGNSA come from the germline V gene. The CDR3 reads CASSAFPGQGSNIQYF. The CDR3 nucleotides are TGTGCCAGCAGCGCTTTCCCGGGACAGGGATCAAACATTCAGTACTTC.

Note on this clone: At one boundary the junction diverges from the germline segment, which might be a read error. The chain couples TRBV5-4 to TRBJ1-2; 8 bases line up with TRBD1. In germline, CDR1 is SGHNT, CDR2 YYREEE (reference sequence). This CDR3 region has 16 residues. The DNA for the CDR3 is TGCGCCAGCAGCCAAGATTTAGGACAGGGTAACTATGGCTACACCTTC. This gives the protein CASSQDLGQGNYGYTF.

This chain joins TRBV28 and TRBJ2-5; tentatively, D is TRBD2 (6 bases). The J call could be wrong; TRBJ2-7 is a better fit for the DNA end. Germline CDR1 and CDR2: MDHEN and SYDVKM. The CDR3 is 16 residues long. CDR3 sequence reads: CASSYGGTSFFYEQYF. As DNA, the CDR3 is TGTGCCAGCAGTTACGGGGGAACTAGTTTCTTCTACGAGCAGTACTTC.

V gene TRBV7-8 combines with J gene TRBJ2-2; D remains ambiguous. Germline V gives CDR1 SGHVS, CDR2 FQNEAQ. This CDR3 comprises 14 residues. The V gene lost 1 base and the J gene lost 4 bases, with 7 bases spanning the gap. CDR3 in DNA: TGTGCCAGCAGCTTAGGGATGACCACCGGGGAGCTGTTTTTT. It codes for CASSLGMTTGELFF.

The J gene is TRBJ2-7, the V gene TRBV5-5; perhaps TRBD2 as D (7 bases). Germline assignment: CDR1 SGHKS and CDR2 YYEKEE (reference sequence). V dropped 4 bases and J dropped 3 bases, with 17 bases sitting between them. The CDR3 has 15 amino acids. The DNA of the CDR3 is TGTGCCAGCAGCGGAGCGGGACACTCCTTCTACGAGCAGTACTTC. Its protein product is CASSGAGHSFYEQYF.

The chain combines TRBV5-1 with TRBJ1-1; 10 positions match TRBD1. In germline, CDR1 is SGHRS, CDR2 YFSETQ. V was clipped by 2 bases and J by 8 bases; unmatched bases: 6. The length of the CDR3 is 14 residues. The CDR3 DNA follows: TGCGCCAGCAGCTTACGACAGGGGGCTCGAGAAGCTTTCTTT. As protein: CASSLRQGAREAFF.

The genes are TRBV18 and TRBJ2-1, with 11 bases matching TRBD2. V shed 3 bases, J shed 5 bases, and the junction held 3 bases outside the gene matches. Germline CDR1 and CDR2: KGHSH and LQKENI. This CDR3 spans 15 amino acids. The DNA of the CDR3 is TGTGCCAGCTCACCCGGGACTAGCGGCAACAATGAGCAGTTCTTC. Translating it yields CASSPGTSGNNEQFF.

The gene calls are TRBV6-1 and TRBJ1-2, with D unresolved. Germline assignment: CDR1 MNHNS and CDR2 SASEGT. The CDR3 loop spans 11 amino acids. The V end lost 5 bases, the J end lost 6 bases, and 7 bases lay between the germline ends. CDR3 DNA: TGTGCCAGCAGTAAGGAGAATGGCTACACCTTC. Residues: CASSKENGYTF.

This clone occurred a few times. V and J are TRBV4-3 and TRBJ2-7; TRBD1 matches 10 bases. The CDR3 has 16 amino acids. Unmatched junction bases numbered 11, after V lost 4 bases and J lost 5 bases. From germline, CDR1 is LGHNA and CDR2 YSLEER. The CDR3 loop is CASSLGTGTGVDEQYF. In nucleotides, the CDR3 is TGCGCCAGCAGCCTTGGGACCGGGACAGGGGTAGACGAGCAGTACTTC.

J is TRBJ2-7 and V is TRBV6-1; D is uncertain. Trimming shortened V by 3 bases and J by 3 bases, and 3 bases separated the two germline ends. From germline, CDR1 is MNHNS and CDR2 SASEGT. The CDR3 runs to 11 residues. The DNA for the CDR3 is TGTGCCAGCAGTGATAACTACGAGCAGTACTTC. Translated, it gives CASSDNYEQYF.

The chain combines TRBV7-2 with TRBJ2-3; TRBD2 matches 12 bases. The CDR3 consists of 17 residues. Unmatched junction bases numbered 6, after V lost 2 bases and J lost 3 bases. Looked up from germline, CDR1 is SGHTA and CDR2 is FQGNSA. CDR3 region: CASSLTRTSGKTDTQYF. DNA for the CDR3: TGTGCCAGCAGCTTAACCAGGACTAGCGGGAAAACAGATACGCAGTATTTT.

The rearrangement joins TRBV4-1 to TRBJ2-1, with D perhaps TRBD2 (5 bases). This CDR3 has 17 residues. Germline assignment: CDR1 MGHRA and CDR2 YSYEKL. Trimming left V 0 bases short and J 6 bases short, with 18 bases between. DNA for the CDR3: TGCGCCAGCAGCCAAGATGGCGGGCTAGCCCTAACCAATGAGCAGTTCTTC. Translating gives CASSQDGGLALTNEQFF.

The V call is TRBV15, the J call TRBJ1-2; D not resolved. V was cut by 6 bases and J by 0 bases, with 5 bases left in between. This CDR3 comprises 12 residues. Germline-derived CDR1 and CDR2 are LNHNV and YYDKDF (reference sequence). The CDR3 sequence is CATRAPNYGYTF. CDR3 nucleotide sequence: TGTGCCACCAGAGCCCCTAACTATGGCTACACCTTC.

This chain links TRBV2 with TRBJ1-5, with D maybe TRBD1 (6 bases). Germline lookup yields CDR1 SNHLY and CDR2 FYNNEI. The CDR3 is made up of 14 amino acids. Trimming took 2 bases from V and 6 from J, leaving 11 bases between them. CDR3 nucleotide sequence: TGTGCCAGCAGTGAAAACCAGGGGAGTCAGCCCCAGCATTTT. This sequence encodes CASSENQGSQPQHF.

The V gene is TRBV5-1, the J gene TRBJ2-7, with D perhaps matching TRBD1 (6 bases). V was trimmed by 1 base and J by 2 bases, leaving 10 bases between them. This CDR3 has 14 residues. Germline lookup yields CDR1 SGHRS and CDR2 YFSETQ. The CDR3 sequence: CASSLMTGTYEQYF. The CDR3 DNA is TGCGCCAGCAGCTTGATGACAGGCACCTACGAGCAGTACTTC.